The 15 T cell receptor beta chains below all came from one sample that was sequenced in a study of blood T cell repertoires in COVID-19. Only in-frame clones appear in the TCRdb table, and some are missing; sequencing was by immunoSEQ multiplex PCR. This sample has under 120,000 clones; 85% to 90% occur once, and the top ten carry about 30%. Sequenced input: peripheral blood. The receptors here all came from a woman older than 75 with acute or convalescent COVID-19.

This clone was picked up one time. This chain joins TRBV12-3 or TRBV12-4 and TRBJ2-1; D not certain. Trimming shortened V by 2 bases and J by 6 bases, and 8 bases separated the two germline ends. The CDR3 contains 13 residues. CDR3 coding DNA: TGTGCCAGCAGTTTATCCACTCTCAATGAGCAGTTCTTC. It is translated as CASSLSTLNEQFF.

The CDR3 loop is CAWSYGHNEKLFF. Here the CDR3 DNA reads TGTGCCTGGAGTTATGGCCATAATGAAAAACTGTTTTTT. The chain couples TRBV30 to TRBJ1-4; D unresolved. This CDR3 is 13 amino acids long. V dropped 2 bases and J dropped 4 bases, with 8 bases sitting between them. Germline assignment: CDR1 GTSNPN and CDR2 SVGIG (reference sequence).

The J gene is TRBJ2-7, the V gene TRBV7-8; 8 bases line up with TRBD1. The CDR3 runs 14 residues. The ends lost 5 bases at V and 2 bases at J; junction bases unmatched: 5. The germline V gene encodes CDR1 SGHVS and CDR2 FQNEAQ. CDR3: CASSHRTGTYEQYF. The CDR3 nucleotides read TGTGCCAGCAGCCACCGGACAGGGACCTACGAGCAGTACTTC. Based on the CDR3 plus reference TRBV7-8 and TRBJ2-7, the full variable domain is GAGVSQSPRYKVAKRGQDVALRCDPISGHVSLFWYQQALGQGPEFLTYFQNEAQLDKSGLPSDRFFAERPEGSVSTLKIQRTQQEDSAVYLCASSHRTGTYEQYFGPGTRLTVT.

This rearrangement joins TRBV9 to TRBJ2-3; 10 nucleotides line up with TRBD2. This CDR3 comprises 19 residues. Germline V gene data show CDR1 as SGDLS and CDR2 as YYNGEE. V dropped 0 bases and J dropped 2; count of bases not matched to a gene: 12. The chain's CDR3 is CASSVGSGSLAGDTDTQYF. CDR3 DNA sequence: TGTGCCAGCAGCGTAGGGTCCGGGAGCCTAGCGGGGGACACAGATACGCAGTATTTT.

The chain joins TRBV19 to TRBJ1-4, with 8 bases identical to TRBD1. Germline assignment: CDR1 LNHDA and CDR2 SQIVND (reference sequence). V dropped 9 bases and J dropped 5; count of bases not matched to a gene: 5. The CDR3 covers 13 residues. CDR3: CASWDRINEKLFF. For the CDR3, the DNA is TGTGCCAGCTGGGACAGGATAAATGAAAAACTGTTTTTT.

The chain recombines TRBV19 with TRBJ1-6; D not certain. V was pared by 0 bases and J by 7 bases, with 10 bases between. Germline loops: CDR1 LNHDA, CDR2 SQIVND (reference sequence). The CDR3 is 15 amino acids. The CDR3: CASSIDLPRNSPLHF. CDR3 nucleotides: TGTGCCAGTAGTATAGATTTACCCCGGAATTCACCCCTCCACTTT.

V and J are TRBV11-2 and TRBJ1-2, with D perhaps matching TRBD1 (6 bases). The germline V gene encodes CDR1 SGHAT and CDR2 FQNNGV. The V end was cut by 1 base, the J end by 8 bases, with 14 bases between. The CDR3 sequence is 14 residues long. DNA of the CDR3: TGTGCCAGCAGCTTAGCACAGGGAGTTGGGGGCTACACCTTC. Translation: CASSLAQGVGGYTF.

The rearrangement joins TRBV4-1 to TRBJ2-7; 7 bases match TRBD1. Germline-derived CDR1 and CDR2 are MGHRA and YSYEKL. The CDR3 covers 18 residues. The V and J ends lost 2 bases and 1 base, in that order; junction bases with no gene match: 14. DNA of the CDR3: TGCGCCAGCAGCCAATTAGGGTTGAGAACAGGGGAGTCCTACGAGCAGTACTTC. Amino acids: CASSQLGLRTGESYEQYF.

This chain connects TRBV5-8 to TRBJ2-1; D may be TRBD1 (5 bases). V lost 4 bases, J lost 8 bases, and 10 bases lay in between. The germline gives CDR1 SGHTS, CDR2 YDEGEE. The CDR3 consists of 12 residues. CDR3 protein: CASSPGLDEQFF. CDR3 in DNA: TGTGCCAGCAGCCCAGGGTTAGATGAGCAGTTCTTC.

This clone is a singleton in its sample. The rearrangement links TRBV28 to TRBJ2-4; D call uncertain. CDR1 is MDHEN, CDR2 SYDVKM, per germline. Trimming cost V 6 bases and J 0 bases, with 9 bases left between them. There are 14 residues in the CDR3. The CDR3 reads CASRTSIAKNIQYF. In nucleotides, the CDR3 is TGTGCCAGCAGGACTTCTATAGCCAAAAACATTCAGTACTTC.

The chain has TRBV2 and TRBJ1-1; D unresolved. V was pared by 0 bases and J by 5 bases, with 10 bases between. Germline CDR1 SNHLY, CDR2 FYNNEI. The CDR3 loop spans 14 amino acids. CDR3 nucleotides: TGTGCCAGCAGTGAAGCGAGCACCATTACTGAAGCTTTCTTT. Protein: CASSEASTITEAFF.

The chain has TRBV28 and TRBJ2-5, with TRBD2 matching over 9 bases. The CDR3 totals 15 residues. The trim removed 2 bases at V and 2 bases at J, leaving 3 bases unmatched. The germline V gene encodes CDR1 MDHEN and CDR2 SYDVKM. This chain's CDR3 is CASSLAGGQQETQYF. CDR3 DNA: TGTGCCAGCAGTTTAGCGGGGGGGCAGCAAGAGACCCAGTACTTC.

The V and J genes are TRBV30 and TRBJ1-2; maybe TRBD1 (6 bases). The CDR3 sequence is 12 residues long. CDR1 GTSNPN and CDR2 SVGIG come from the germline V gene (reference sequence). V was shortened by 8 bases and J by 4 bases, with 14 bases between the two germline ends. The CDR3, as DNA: TGTGCCGGAAAACAGGGTTTCTATGGCTACACCTTC. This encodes CAGKQGFYGYTF.

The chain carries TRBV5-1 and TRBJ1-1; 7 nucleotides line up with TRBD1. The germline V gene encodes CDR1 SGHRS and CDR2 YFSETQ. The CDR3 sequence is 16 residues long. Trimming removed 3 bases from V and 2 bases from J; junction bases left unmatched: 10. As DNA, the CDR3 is TGCGCCAGCAGCTCGTCGACCGGGACAGCCAACACTGAAGCTTTCTTT. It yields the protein CASSSSTGTANTEAFF.

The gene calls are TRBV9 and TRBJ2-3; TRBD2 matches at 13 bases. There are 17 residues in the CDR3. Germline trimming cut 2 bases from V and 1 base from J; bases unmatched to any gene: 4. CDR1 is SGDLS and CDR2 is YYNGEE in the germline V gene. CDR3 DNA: TGTGCCAGCAGCGTTACCGGGACTAGCGGGGGCACAGATACGCAGTATTTT. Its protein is CASSVTGTSGGTDTQYF.